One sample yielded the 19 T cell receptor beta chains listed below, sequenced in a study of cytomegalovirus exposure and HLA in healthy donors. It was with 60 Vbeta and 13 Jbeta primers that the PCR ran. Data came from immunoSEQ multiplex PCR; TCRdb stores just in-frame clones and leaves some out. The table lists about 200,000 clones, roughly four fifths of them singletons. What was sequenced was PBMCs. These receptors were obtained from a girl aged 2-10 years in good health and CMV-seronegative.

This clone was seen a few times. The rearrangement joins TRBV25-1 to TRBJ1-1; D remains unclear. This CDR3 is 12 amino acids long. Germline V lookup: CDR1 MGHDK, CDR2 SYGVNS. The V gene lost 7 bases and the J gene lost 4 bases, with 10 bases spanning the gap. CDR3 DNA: TGTGCCAGCACCCATGGGCCCACTGAAGCTTTCTTT. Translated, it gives CASTHGPTEAFF.

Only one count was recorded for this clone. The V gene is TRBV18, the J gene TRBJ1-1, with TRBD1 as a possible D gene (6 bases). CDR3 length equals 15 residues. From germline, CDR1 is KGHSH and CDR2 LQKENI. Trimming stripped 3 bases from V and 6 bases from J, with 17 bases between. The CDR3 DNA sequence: TGTGCCAGCTCACCTATGGGGGCTCTAGGGGCTGAAGCTTTCTTT. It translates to CASSPMGALGAEAFF. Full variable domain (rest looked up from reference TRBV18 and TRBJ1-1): NAGVMQNPRHLVRRRGQEARLRCSPMKGHSHVYWYRQLPEEGLKFMVYLQKENIIDESGMPKERFSAEFPKEGPSILRIQQVVRGDSAAYFCASSPMGALGAEAFFGQGTRLTVV.

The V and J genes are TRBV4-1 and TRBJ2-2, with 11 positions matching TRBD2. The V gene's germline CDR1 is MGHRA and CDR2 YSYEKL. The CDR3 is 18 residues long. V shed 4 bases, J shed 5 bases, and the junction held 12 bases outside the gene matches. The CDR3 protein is CASSPGVAGGQGTGELFF. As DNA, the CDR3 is TGCGCCAGCAGCCCCGGCGTAGCGGGGGGGCAAGGAACCGGGGAGCTGTTTTTT.

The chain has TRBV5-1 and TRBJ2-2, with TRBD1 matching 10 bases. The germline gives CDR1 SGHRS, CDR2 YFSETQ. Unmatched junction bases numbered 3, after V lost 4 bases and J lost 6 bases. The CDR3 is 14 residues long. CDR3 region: CASSKGQGAGELFF. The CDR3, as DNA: TGCGCCAGCAGCAAAGGACAGGGGGCCGGGGAGCTGTTTTTT. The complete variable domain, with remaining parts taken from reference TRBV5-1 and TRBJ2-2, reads KAGVTQTPRYLIKTRGQQVTLSCSPISGHRSVSWYQQTPGQGLQFLFEYFSETQRNKGNFPGRFSGRQFSNSRSEMNVSTLELGDSALYLCASSKGQGAGELFFGEGSRLTVL.

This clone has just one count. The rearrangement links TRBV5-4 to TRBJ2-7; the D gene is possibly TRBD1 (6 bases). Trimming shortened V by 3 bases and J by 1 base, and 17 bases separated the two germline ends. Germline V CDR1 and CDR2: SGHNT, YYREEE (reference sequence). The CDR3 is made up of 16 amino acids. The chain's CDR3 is CASSWGQPRRSYEQYF. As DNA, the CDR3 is TGTGCCAGCAGCTGGGGGCAACCCCGCCGATCCTACGAGCAGTACTTC. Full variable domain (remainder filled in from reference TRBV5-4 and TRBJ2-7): ETGVTQSPTHLIKTRGQQVTLRCSSQSGHNTVSWYQQALGQGPQFIFQYYREEENGRGNFPPRFSGLQFPNYSSELNVNALELDDSALYLCASSWGQPRRSYEQYFGPGTRLTVT.

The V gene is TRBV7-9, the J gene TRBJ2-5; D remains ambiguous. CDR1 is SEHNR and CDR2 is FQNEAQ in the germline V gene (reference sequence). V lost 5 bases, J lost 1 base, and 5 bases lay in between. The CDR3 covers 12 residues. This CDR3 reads CASSPFQETQYF. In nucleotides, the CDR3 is TGTGCCAGCAGCCCCTTCCAAGAGACCCAGTACTTC.

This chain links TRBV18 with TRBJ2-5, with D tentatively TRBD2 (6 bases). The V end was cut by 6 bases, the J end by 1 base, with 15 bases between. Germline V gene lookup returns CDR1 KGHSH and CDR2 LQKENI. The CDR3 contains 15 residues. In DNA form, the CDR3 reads TGTGCCAGCTCCCTGCAATCGGGAGTCCAAGAGACCCAGTACTTC. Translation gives CASSLQSGVQETQYF.

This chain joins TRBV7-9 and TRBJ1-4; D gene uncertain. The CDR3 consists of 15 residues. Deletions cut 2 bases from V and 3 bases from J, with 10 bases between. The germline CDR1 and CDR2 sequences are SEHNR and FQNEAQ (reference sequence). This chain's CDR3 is CASSLSSQPNEKLFF. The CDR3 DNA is TGTGCCAGCAGCTTAAGTTCACAGCCTAATGAAAAACTGTTTTTT.

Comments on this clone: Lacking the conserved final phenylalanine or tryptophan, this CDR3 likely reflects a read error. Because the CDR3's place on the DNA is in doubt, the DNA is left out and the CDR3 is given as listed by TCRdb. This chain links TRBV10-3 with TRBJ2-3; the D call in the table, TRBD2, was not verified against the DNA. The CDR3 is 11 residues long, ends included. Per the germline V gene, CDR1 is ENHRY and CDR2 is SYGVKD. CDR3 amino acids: CAISEGTSGSV.

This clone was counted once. CDR3 amino acids: CASSYRGQMVQTQYF. DNA for the CDR3: TGTGCCAGCAGTTACCGGGGACAGATGGTCCAGACCCAGTACTTC. The J gene is TRBJ2-5, the V gene TRBV6-5; 7 bases are shared with TRBD1. V trimming: 2 bases; J trimming: 6 bases; junction bases outside the gene matches: 9. CDR1 and CDR2 from the germline V gene are MNHEY and SVGAGI. This CDR3 region has 15 residues.

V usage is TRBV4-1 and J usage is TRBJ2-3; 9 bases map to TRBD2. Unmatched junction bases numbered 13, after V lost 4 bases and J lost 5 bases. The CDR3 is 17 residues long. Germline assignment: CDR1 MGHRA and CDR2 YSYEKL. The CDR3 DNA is TGCGCCAGCAGCCTCGTTGATACTAGCGGGTTGGGAGATACGCAGTATTTT. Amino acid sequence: CASSLVDTSGLGDTQYF.

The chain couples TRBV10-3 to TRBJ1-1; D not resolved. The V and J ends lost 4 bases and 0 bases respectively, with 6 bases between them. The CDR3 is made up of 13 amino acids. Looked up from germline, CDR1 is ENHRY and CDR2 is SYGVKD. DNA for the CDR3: TGTGCCATCAGTGCGGAGTTGAACACTGAAGCTTTCTTT. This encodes CAISAELNTEAFF.

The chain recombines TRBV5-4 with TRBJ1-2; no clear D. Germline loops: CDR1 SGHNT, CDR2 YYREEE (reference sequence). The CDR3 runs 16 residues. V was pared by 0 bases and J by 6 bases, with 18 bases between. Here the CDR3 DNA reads TGTGCCAGCAGCTTGGCCGGCAGACCGCGACTAGATGGCTACACCTTC. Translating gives CASSLAGRPRLDGYTF.

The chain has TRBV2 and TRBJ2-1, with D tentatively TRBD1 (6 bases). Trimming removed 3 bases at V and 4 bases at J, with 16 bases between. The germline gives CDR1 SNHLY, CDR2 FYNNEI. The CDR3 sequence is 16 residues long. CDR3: CASSEVGHTGYNEQFF. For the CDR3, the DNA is TGTGCCAGCAGTGAGGTAGGCCACACAGGGTACAATGAGCAGTTCTTC.

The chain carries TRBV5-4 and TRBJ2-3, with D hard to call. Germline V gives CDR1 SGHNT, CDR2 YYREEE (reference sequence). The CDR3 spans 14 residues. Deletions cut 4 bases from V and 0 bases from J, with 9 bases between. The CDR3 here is CASSLPYSTDTQYF. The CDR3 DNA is TGTGCCAGCAGCCTTCCCTACAGCACAGATACGCAGTATTTT.

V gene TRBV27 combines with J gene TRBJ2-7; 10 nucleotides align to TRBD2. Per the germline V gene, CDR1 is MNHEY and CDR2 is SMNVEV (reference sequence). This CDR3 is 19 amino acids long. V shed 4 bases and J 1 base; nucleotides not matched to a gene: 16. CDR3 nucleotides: TGTGCCAGCAGTTCCCGGAGGTGGGGCGAGCGGGAGGGTTCCTACGAGCAGTACTTC. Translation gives CASSSRRWGEREGSYEQYF.

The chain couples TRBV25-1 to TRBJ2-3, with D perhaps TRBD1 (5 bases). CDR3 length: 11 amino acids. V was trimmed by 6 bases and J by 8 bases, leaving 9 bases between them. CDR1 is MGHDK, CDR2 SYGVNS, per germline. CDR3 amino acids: CASSRTSTQYF. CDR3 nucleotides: TGTGCCAGCAGCCGGACAAGTACGCAGTATTTT.

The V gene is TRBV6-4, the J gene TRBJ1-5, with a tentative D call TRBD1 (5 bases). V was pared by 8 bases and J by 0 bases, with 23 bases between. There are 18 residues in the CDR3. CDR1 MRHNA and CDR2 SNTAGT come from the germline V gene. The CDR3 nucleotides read TGTGCCAGCGGCGGAGCGTCAAGAGGGGAGGATAGCAATCAGCCCCAGCATTTT. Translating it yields CASGGASRGEDSNQPQHF.

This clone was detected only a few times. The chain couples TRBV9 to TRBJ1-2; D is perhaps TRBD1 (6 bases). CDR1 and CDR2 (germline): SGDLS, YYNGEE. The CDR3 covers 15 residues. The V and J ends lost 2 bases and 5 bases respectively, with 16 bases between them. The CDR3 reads CASSVSALGGYGYTF. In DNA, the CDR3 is TGTGCCAGCAGCGTTAGCGCTTTAGGGGGTTATGGCTACACCTTC.